Listed below are T cell receptor beta chains from one sample, sequenced in a study of T cell responses to AZD1222 COVID-19 vaccine. Produced via immunoSEQ multiplex PCR; TCRdb's table is partial and in-frame only. The sample consists of more than 95,000 clones, 85% to 95% of them appearing once. Sequencing used peripheral blood, obtained on day 0 of AZD1222 vaccination. The receptors were sampled from an adult in good health. Each CDR3 is given with its conserved first and last residue. Each record gives: V gene, clone size, CDR3 length, J gene, D gene, CDR3 protein, CDR3 DNA. The D gene is left open where the match is weak. Rows give clone size only sometimes, using once, few, many, or a class for an expanded clone.

v_call: TRBV7-6
clone_size: -
cdr3_length: 15
j_call: TRBJ1-4
d_call: -
cdr3_aa: CASSPGAGRQEKLFF
cdr3_nt: TGTGCCAGCAGCCCCGGGGCAGGGAGGCAGGAAAAACTGTTTTTT

v_call: TRBV14
clone_size: -
cdr3_length: 13
j_call: TRBJ1-5
d_call: -
cdr3_aa: CASSLGAGQPQHF
cdr3_nt: TGTGCCAGCAGCTTAGGGGCGGGTCAGCCCCAGCATTTT

v_call: TRBV7-9
clone_size: -
cdr3_length: 15
j_call: TRBJ2-5
d_call: -
cdr3_aa: CASSFPAQGLETQYF
cdr3_nt: TGTGCCAGCAGCTTTCCAGCACAGGGTCTGGAGACCCAGTACTTC

v_call: TRBV19
clone_size: once
cdr3_length: 15
j_call: TRBJ1-5
d_call: -
cdr3_aa: CASSILVGPGQPQHF
cdr3_nt: TGTGCCAGTAGTATCCTCGTGGGGCCGGGTCAGCCCCAGCATTTT

v_call: TRBV7-2
clone_size: -
cdr3_length: 16
j_call: TRBJ1-5
d_call: -
cdr3_aa: CASSLAGGAGRGPQHF
cdr3_nt: TGTGCCAGCAGCTTAGCAGGAGGGGCAGGGAGAGGGCCCCAGCATTTT

v_call: TRBV5-8
clone_size: -
cdr3_length: 13
j_call: TRBJ1-2
d_call: TRBD1
cdr3_aa: CASSPGQNYGYTF
cdr3_nt: TGTGCCAGCAGCCCGGGACAGAACTATGGCTACACCTTC

v_call: TRBV11-3
clone_size: -
cdr3_length: 16
j_call: TRBJ1-6
d_call: -
cdr3_aa: CASSGDRVGMYSPLHF
cdr3_nt: TGTGCCAGCAGCGGCGACAGAGTTGGGATGTATTCACCCCTCCACTTT

v_call: TRBV2
clone_size: -
cdr3_length: 14
j_call: TRBJ1-1
d_call: -
cdr3_aa: CASSEGGGGDEAFF
cdr3_nt: TGTGCCAGCAGTGAAGGAGGCGGGGGGGATGAAGCTTTCTTT

v_call: TRBV2
clone_size: -
cdr3_length: 16
j_call: TRBJ2-3
d_call: -
cdr3_aa: CASSESGASSSDTQYF
cdr3_nt: TGTGCCAGCAGTGAGTCGGGGGCCAGCTCCAGCGATACGCAGTATTTT

v_call: TRBV7-7
clone_size: -
cdr3_length: 15
j_call: TRBJ2-7
d_call: -
cdr3_aa: CASSAVKTRSDEQYF
cdr3_nt: TGTGCTAGCAGCGCGGTTAAGACCCGGAGCGACGAGCAGTACTTC

v_call: TRBV27
clone_size: -
cdr3_length: 13
j_call: TRBJ1-1
d_call: -
cdr3_aa: CASSIRVNTEAFF
cdr3_nt: TGTGCCAGCAGTATCCGGGTTAACACTGAAGCTTTCTTT

v_call: TRBV30
clone_size: -
cdr3_length: 12
j_call: TRBJ1-4
d_call: -
cdr3_aa: CAWSGTNEKLFF
cdr3_nt: TGTGCCTGGTCCGGGACTAATGAAAAACTGTTTTTT

v_call: TRBV11-2
clone_size: -
cdr3_length: 19
j_call: TRBJ2-6
d_call: TRBD1
cdr3_aa: CASSREGDRALSGANVLTF
cdr3_nt: TGTGCCAGCAGCAGGGAGGGGGACAGGGCTTTGTCTGGGGCCAACGTCCTGACTTTC

v_call: TRBV7-3
clone_size: -
cdr3_length: 12
j_call: TRBJ2-7
d_call: -
cdr3_aa: CASSFFPHEQYF
cdr3_nt: TGTGCCAGCAGCTTTTTCCCCCACGAGCAGTACTTC

v_call: TRBV28
clone_size: -
cdr3_length: 12
j_call: TRBJ1-4
d_call: -
cdr3_aa: CASRGGSEKLFF
cdr3_nt: TGTGCCAGCAGGGGGGGATCTGAAAAACTGTTTTTT

v_call: TRBV2
clone_size: -
cdr3_length: 13
j_call: TRBJ1-2
d_call: -
cdr3_aa: CASSEWASWAYTF
cdr3_nt: TGTGCCAGCAGTGAGTGGGCCTCTTGGGCATACACCTTC

v_call: TRBV2
clone_size: -
cdr3_length: 13
j_call: TRBJ2-7
d_call: -
cdr3_aa: CASSDRAPYEQYF
cdr3_nt: TGTGCCAGCAGTGACAGGGCCCCCTACGAGCAGTACTTC

v_call: TRBV5-1
clone_size: -
cdr3_length: 12
j_call: TRBJ2-7
d_call: -
cdr3_aa: CASSLGRAEQYF
cdr3_nt: TGCGCCAGCAGCTTGGGCAGGGCCGAGCAGTACTTC

v_call: TRBV4-2
clone_size: -
cdr3_length: 17
j_call: TRBJ2-2
d_call: -
cdr3_aa: CASSQGGTTSASGELFF
cdr3_nt: TGTGCCAGCAGCCAAGGAGGGACAACTAGCGCGAGCGGGGAGCTGTTTTTT

v_call: TRBV30
clone_size: -
cdr3_length: 18
j_call: TRBJ1-2
d_call: -
cdr3_aa: CAWSGFLQGLEGLYGYTF
cdr3_nt: TGTGCCTGGAGTGGATTCCTACAGGGTCTGGAGGGCCTGTATGGCTACACCTTC

v_call: TRBV24-1
clone_size: -
cdr3_length: 16
j_call: TRBJ2-1
d_call: TRBD1
cdr3_aa: CATSDSRTGPYNEQFF
cdr3_nt: TGTGCCACCAGTGATTCCCGGACAGGGCCCTACAATGAGCAGTTCTTC

v_call: TRBV15
clone_size: -
cdr3_length: 15
j_call: TRBJ1-5
d_call: TRBD1
cdr3_aa: CATSGPRQGNQPQHF
cdr3_nt: TGTGCCACCAGTGGTCCCAGACAGGGGAATCAGCCCCAGCATTTT

v_call: TRBV5-1
clone_size: -
cdr3_length: 16
j_call: TRBJ2-1
d_call: TRBD2
cdr3_aa: CASFSGASFSYNEQFF
cdr3_nt: TGCGCCAGCTTTAGCGGGGCCTCCTTCTCCTACAATGAGCAGTTCTTC

v_call: TRBV14
clone_size: -
cdr3_length: 13
j_call: TRBJ2-7
d_call: -
cdr3_aa: CASSPLVSYEQYF
cdr3_nt: TGTGCCAGCAGCCCGCTCGTCTCCTACGAGCAGTACTTC

v_call: TRBV25-1
clone_size: -
cdr3_length: 13
j_call: TRBJ2-4
d_call: -
cdr3_aa: CASRATVVNIQYF
cdr3_nt: TGTGCCAGCAGAGCCACAGTTGTAAACATTCAGTACTTC

v_call: TRBV30
clone_size: -
cdr3_length: 13
j_call: TRBJ1-2
d_call: TRBD1
cdr3_aa: CAWSRGPGYGYTF
cdr3_nt: TGTGCCTGGAGCAGGGGGCCGGGCTATGGCTACACCTTC

v_call: TRBV7-2
clone_size: -
cdr3_length: 15
j_call: TRBJ1-2
d_call: -
cdr3_aa: CASSQNRVSGYGYTF
cdr3_nt: TGTGCCAGCAGCCAGAACAGGGTGTCGGGCTATGGCTACACCTTC

v_call: TRBV18
clone_size: -
cdr3_length: 16
j_call: TRBJ1-5
d_call: -
cdr3_aa: CASSPLGVGFNQPQHF
cdr3_nt: TGTGCCAGCTCACCACTCGGGGTAGGGTTTAATCAGCCCCAGCATTTT

v_call: TRBV7-9
clone_size: -
cdr3_length: 15
j_call: TRBJ2-7
d_call: -
cdr3_aa: CASSLSSGGTYEQYF
cdr3_nt: TGTGCCAGCAGCTTAAGTAGCGGAGGGACCTACGAGCAGTACTTC

v_call: TRBV15
clone_size: -
cdr3_length: 16
j_call: TRBJ2-5
d_call: -
cdr3_aa: CATSSLSRSTQETQYF
cdr3_nt: TGTGCCACCAGCAGCCTCTCCCGGTCCACACAAGAGACCCAGTACTTC

v_call: TRBV5-4
clone_size: -
cdr3_length: 15
j_call: TRBJ2-1
d_call: TRBD2
cdr3_aa: CASRPGLAGNNEQFF
cdr3_nt: TGTGCCAGCAGACCAGGACTAGCGGGAAACAATGAGCAGTTCTTC

v_call: TRBV29-1
clone_size: -
cdr3_length: 14
j_call: TRBJ1-2
d_call: TRBD1
cdr3_aa: CSVEIRDRVLGYTF
cdr3_nt: TGCAGCGTTGAGATCCGGGACAGGGTGTTAGGCTACACCTTC

v_call: TRBV18
clone_size: -
cdr3_length: 17
j_call: TRBJ2-3
d_call: TRBD2
cdr3_aa: CASSPPAGGGSTDTQYF
cdr3_nt: TGTGCCAGCTCACCACCAGCGGGAGGTGGGAGCACAGATACGCAGTATTTT

v_call: TRBV7-9
clone_size: -
cdr3_length: 15
j_call: TRBJ2-1
d_call: TRBD1
cdr3_aa: CASSFSDRDYNEQFF
cdr3_nt: TGTGCCAGCAGCTTCTCGGACAGGGACTACAATGAGCAGTTCTTC

v_call: TRBV5-4
clone_size: -
cdr3_length: 16
j_call: TRBJ2-5
d_call: TRBD2
cdr3_aa: CASSSRLAGLRETQYF
cdr3_nt: TGTGCCAGCAGCTCCCGACTAGCGGGACTGAGGGAGACCCAGTACTTC

v_call: TRBV10-2
clone_size: -
cdr3_length: 14
j_call: TRBJ1-1
d_call: -
cdr3_aa: CASGTGRVNTEAFF
cdr3_nt: TGCGCCAGCGGAACTGGCAGGGTGAACACTGAAGCTTTCTTT

v_call: TRBV2
clone_size: -
cdr3_length: 13
j_call: TRBJ1-5
d_call: TRBD1
cdr3_aa: CASSSYRGQPQHF
cdr3_nt: TGTGCCAGCAGTAGTTACAGGGGTCAGCCCCAGCATTTT

v_call: TRBV7-2
clone_size: -
cdr3_length: 16
j_call: TRBJ2-1
d_call: -
cdr3_aa: CASSSQGGYASGEQFF
cdr3_nt: TGTGCCAGCAGCTCCCAGGGGGGATACGCTTCTGGTGAGCAGTTCTTC

v_call: TRBV28
clone_size: -
cdr3_length: 13
j_call: TRBJ2-7
d_call: -
cdr3_aa: CASSLQGSYEQYF
cdr3_nt: TGTGCCAGCAGTTTGCAGGGCTCCTACGAGCAGTACTTC

v_call: TRBV28
clone_size: -
cdr3_length: 16
j_call: TRBJ2-2
d_call: TRBD1
cdr3_aa: CASSSSGTGSTGELFF
cdr3_nt: TGTGCCAGCAGTTCCTCCGGGACAGGGAGCACCGGGGAGCTGTTTTTT

v_call: TRBV3-1/TRBV3-2
clone_size: -
cdr3_length: 18
j_call: TRBJ2-5
d_call: TRBD2
cdr3_aa: CASSQGPATSGLQETQYF
cdr3_nt: TGTGCCAGCAGCCAAGGCCCGGCTACTAGCGGGCTCCAAGAGACCCAGTACTTC

v_call: TRBV21-1
clone_size: once
cdr3_length: 12
j_call: TRBJ1-6
d_call: -
cdr3_aa: CASRDSNSPLHF
cdr3_nt: TGTGCCAGCAGGGACAGTAATTCACCCCTCCACTTT

v_call: TRBV20-1
clone_size: -
cdr3_length: 14
j_call: TRBJ2-1
d_call: -
cdr3_aa: CSASNREPYNEQFF
cdr3_nt: TGCAGTGCCAGTAACAGGGAACCTTACAATGAGCAGTTCTTC

v_call: TRBV5-1
clone_size: -
cdr3_length: 15
j_call: TRBJ1-1
d_call: -
cdr3_aa: CASSLNTGSGTEAFF
cdr3_nt: TGCGCCAGCAGCTTGAATACAGGGTCCGGTACTGAAGCTTTCTTT

v_call: TRBV12-5
clone_size: -
cdr3_length: 16
j_call: TRBJ1-5
d_call: -
cdr3_aa: CASGLVMNRSNQPQHF
cdr3_nt: TGTGCTAGTGGTTTGGTCATGAACCGCTCCAACCAGCCCCAGCATTTT

v_call: TRBV5-1
clone_size: -
cdr3_length: 15
j_call: TRBJ2-1
d_call: -
cdr3_aa: CASSLGRQTYNEQFF
cdr3_nt: TGCGCCAGCAGCTTGGGCAGGCAAACCTACAATGAGCAGTTCTTC

v_call: TRBV27
clone_size: -
cdr3_length: 14
j_call: TRBJ2-7
d_call: TRBD1
cdr3_aa: CASSLAGGIYEQYF
cdr3_nt: TGTGCCAGCAGTTTAGCAGGGGGAATTTACGAGCAGTACTTC

v_call: TRBV29-1
clone_size: -
cdr3_length: 13
j_call: TRBJ1-1
d_call: -
cdr3_aa: CSVDLDSYTEAFF
cdr3_nt: TGCAGCGTTGACCTGGACAGCTACACTGAAGCTTTCTTT

v_call: TRBV15
clone_size: -
cdr3_length: 12
j_call: TRBJ1-5
d_call: -
cdr3_aa: CATSRDRGSQHF
cdr3_nt: TGTGCCACCAGCAGAGATAGGGGGTCCCAGCATTTT